The sequence of this T cell receptor (beta chain) was determined in a study of shared clonotypes between healthy human individuals. CD45RO-negative, CCR7-selected cells formed the naive CD8 fraction, which excluded terminally differentiated effector memory CD45RA+ cells. Original handling: Filtering differed, since immunoSEQ gave only junction sequences and no quality scores. Libraries were prepared by immunoSEQ multiplex PCR; TCRdb keeps only in-frame clonotypes and omits some of them. For V, J and clone size, that table is used; D and trimming come from the DNA. The profile shows more than 600,000 clones, about 90% of them singletons. CDR3 size: 14 residues. Germline V CDR1 and CDR2: MNHEY, SVGAGI. Between the trimmed V and J ends, which lost 1 base and 5 bases, there was a span of 11 bases.

This clonotype was sampled from a man younger than 45 in good health. The sequencing input was naive CD8+ T cells sorted from blood. J is TRBJ2-5 and V is TRBV6-5; D tentatively reads TRBD1 or TRBD2 (5 bases each). CDR3: CASSYFVGAETQYF. Here the CDR3 DNA reads TGTGCCAGCAGTTACTTTGTCGGGGCTGAGACCCAGTACTTC.